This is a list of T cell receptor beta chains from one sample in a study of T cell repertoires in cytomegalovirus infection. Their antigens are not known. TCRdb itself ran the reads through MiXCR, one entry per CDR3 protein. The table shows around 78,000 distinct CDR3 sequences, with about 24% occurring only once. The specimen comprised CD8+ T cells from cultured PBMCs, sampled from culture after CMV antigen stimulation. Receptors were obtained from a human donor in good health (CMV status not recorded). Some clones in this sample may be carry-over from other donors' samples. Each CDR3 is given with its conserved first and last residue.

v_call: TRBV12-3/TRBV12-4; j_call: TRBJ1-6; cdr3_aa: CASSSRDRGFNSPLHF
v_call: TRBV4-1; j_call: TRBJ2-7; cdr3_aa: CASSLGPQGAFTYEQYF
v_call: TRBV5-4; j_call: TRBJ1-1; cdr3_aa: CASSLGVDRAYTDTEAFF
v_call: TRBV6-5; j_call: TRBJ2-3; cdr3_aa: CASRARGFTDTQYF
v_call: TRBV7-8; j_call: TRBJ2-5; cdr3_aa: CASSLARGSKRETQYF
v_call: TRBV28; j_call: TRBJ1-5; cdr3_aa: CASTFRINQPQHF
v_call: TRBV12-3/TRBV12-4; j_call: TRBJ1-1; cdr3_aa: CASSLGQYMNTEAFF
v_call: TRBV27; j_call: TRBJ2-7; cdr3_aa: CASSLSSTREQYF
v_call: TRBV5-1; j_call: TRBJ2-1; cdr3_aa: CASISDSYNEQFF
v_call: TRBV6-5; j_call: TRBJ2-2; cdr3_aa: CASSYSSTGELFF
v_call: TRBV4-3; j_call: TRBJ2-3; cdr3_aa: CASSQDWAGEADTQYF
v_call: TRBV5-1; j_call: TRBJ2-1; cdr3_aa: CASSSLRYNEQFF
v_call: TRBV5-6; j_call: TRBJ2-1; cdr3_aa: CASSLGGGEQFF
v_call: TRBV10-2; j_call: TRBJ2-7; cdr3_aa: CASTQALGYEQYF
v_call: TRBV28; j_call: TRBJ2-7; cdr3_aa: CASRGEPSYEQYF
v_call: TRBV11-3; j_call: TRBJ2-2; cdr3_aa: CASGLPDANTGELFF
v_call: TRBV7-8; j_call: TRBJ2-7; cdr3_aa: CASSRLRGSLPSYEQYF
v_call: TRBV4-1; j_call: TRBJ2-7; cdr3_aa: CASSRIPSLAGGPSSYEQYF
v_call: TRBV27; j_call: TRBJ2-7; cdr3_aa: CASSLTSGTGYSYEQYF
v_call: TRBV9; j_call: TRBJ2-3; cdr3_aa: CASSAKTGGPTDTQYF
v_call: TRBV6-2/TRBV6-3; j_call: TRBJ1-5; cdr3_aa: CASSYAAGSQPQHF
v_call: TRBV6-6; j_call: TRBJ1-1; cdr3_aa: CASSYRGPGTEAFF
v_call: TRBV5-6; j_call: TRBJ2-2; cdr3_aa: CASSDLTRASGRAVNTGELFF
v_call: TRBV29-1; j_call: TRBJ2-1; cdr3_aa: CSVDGAVPSYNEQFF
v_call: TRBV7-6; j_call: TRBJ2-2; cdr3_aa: CASANRGSFTGELFF
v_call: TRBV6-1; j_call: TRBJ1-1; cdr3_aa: CASSLDRIEAFF
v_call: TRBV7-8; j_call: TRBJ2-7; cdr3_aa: CASSARQASYEQYF
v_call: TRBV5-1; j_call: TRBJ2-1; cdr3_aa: CASTGQTYNEQFF
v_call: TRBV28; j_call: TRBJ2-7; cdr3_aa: CASRTGTGQGYEQYF